This TCR beta chain stems from a study of metastatic and nonmetastatic thyroid tumors. Study observations and caveats: For both blood and tumor, malignant thyroid tumors reportedly showed significantly higher TCR beta diversity than benign nodules did.

This CDR3 is 14 amino acids long. The ends lost 6 bases at V and 6 bases at J; junction bases unmatched: 8. Germline lookup yields CDR1 SNHLY and CDR2 FYNNEI. This clone showed up just a few times. Its specificity is unknown. TCRdb reanalyzed the PCR reads with MiXCR. Here the sample spans approximately 26,000 clones, under 30% being singletons. All patients were untreated before thyroid surgery. Sequencing was carried out using blood. The chain uses TRBV2 and TRBJ1-2; 9 positions agree with TRBD1. The clonotype originates from a female donor with papillary thyroid cancer or a benign thyroid nodule (not recorded which). Some clones in this sample may be carry-over from other donors' samples. In DNA form, the CDR3 reads TGTGCCAGCAGAGCTTTCCGGGACAGGGATGGCTACACCTTC. Translating gives CASRAFRDRDGYTF.